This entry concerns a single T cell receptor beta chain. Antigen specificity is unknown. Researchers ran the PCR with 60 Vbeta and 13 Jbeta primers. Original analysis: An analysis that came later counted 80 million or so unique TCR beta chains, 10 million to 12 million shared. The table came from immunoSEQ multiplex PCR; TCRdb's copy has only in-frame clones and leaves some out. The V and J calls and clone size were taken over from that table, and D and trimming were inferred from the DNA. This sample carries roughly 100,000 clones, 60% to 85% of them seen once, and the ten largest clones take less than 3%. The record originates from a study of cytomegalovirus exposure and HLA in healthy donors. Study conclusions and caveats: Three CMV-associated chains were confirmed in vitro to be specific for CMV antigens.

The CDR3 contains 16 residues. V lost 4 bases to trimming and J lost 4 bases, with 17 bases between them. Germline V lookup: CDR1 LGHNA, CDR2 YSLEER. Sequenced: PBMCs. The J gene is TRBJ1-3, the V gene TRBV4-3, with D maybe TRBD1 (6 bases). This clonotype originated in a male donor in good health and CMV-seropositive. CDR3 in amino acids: CASSLSSQGTGNTIYF. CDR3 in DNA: TGCGCCAGCAGCCTATCATCGCAGGGGACCGGAAACACCATATATTTT.